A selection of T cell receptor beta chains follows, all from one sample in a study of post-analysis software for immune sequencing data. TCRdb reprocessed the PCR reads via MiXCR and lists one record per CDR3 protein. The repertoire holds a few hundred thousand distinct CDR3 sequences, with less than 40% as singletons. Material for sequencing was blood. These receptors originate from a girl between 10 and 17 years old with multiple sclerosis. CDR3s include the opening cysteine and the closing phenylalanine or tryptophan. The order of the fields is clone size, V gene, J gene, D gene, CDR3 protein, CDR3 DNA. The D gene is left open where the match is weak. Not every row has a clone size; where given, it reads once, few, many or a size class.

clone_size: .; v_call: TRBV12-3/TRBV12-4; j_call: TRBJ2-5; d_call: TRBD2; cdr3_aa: CASSFVGLAASSMETQYF; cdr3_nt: TGTGCCAGCAGTTTCGTGGGGCTAGCGGCTTCCTCAATGGAGACCCAGTACTTC
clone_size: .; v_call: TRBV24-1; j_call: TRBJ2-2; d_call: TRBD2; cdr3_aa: CATSDWTSGNTGELFF; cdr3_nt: TGTGCCACCAGTGATTGGACTAGCGGGAACACCGGGGAGCTGTTTTTT
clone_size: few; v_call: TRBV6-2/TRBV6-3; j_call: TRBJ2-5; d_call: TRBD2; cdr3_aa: CASSFQRGRSRETQYF; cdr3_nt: TGTGCCAGCAGTTTCCAGCGGGGCAGGAGCCGGGAGACCCAGTACTTC
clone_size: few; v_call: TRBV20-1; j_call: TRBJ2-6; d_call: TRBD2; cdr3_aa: CSARAGGPISGANVLTF; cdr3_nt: TGCAGTGCTAGGGCGGGGGGACCGATCTCTGGGGCCAACGTCCTGACTTTC
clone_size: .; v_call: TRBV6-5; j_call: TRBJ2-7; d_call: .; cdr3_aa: CASSLKQVPYEQYF; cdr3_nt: TGTGCCAGCAGCTTGAAACAGGTTCCCTACGAGCAGTACTTC
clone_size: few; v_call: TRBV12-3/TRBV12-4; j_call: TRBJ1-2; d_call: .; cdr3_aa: CASSTRSGVYGYTF; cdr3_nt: TGTGCCAGCAGTACCCGCTCCGGGGTCTATGGCTACACCTTC
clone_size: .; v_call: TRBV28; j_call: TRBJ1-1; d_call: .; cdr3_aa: CASSFGSGNTEAFF; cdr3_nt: TGTGCCAGCAGTTTTGGTTCAGGGAACACTGAAGCTTTCTTT
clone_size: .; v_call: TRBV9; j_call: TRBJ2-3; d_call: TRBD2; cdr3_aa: CASRKGLAGYTDTQYF; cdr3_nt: TGTGCCAGCAGGAAGGGACTAGCGGGGTACACAGATACGCAGTATTTT
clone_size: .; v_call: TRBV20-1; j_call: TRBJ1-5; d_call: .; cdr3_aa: CSARGGGDHPQHF; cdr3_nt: TGCAGTGCTAGAGGGGGGGGCGATCATCCCCAGCATTTT
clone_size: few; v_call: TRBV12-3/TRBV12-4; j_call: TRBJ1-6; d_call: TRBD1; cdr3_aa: CASSLNRGLSSPLHF; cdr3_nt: TGTGCCAGCAGCCTAAACAGGGGGCTGTCTTCACCCCTCCACTTT
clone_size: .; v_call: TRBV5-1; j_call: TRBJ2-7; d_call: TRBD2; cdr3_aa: CASSFSGDNSYEQYF; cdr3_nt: TGCGCCAGCAGCTTTAGCGGGGACAATTCTTACGAGCAGTACTTC
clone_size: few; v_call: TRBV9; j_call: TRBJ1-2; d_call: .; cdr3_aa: CASSIRDLRGGYTF; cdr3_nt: TGTGCCAGCAGCATACGGGACTTACGGGGTGGCTACACCTTC
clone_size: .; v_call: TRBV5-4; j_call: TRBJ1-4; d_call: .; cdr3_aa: CASSLETDATNEKLFF; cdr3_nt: TGTGCCAGCAGCTTGGAGACGGATGCAACTAATGAAAAACTGTTTTTT
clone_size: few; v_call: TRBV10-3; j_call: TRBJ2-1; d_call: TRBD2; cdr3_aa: CAISGGLAGGPGNEQFF; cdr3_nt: TGTGCCATCAGTGGGGGACTAGCGGGGGGGCCGGGGAATGAGCAGTTCTTC
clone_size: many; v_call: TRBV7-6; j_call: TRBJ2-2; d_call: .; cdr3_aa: CASSRGAAGELFF; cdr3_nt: TGTGCCAGCAGCCGCGGGGCCGCCGGGGAGCTGTTTTTT
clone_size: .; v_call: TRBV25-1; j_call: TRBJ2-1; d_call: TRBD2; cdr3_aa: CASSRAGGKNEQFF; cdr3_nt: TGTGCCAGCAGTCGGGCGGGGGGGAAAAATGAGCAGTTCTTC
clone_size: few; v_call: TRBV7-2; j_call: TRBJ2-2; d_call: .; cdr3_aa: CASSLAGGDTGELFF; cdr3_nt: TGTGCCAGCAGCTTAGCAGGGGGGGACACCGGGGAGCTGTTTTTT
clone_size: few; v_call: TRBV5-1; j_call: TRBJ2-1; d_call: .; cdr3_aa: CASSLVAGADEQFF; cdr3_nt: TGCGCCAGCAGCCTCGTAGCTGGGGCGGATGAGCAGTTCTTC
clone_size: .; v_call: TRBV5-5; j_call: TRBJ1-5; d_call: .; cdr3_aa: CASSLRTDNSTYSNQPQHF; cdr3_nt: TGTGCCAGCAGCCTCCGGACCGACAACTCTACCTATAGCAATCAGCCCCAGCATTTT
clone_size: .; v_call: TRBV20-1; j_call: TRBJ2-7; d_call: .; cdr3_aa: CSARVLGVYEQYF; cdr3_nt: TGCAGTGCTAGAGTGTTAGGTGTCTACGAGCAGTACTTC
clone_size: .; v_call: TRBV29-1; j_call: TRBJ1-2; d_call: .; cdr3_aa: CSVLDRLNYGYTF; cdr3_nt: TGCAGCGTTCTTGACAGGCTCAACTATGGCTACACCTTC
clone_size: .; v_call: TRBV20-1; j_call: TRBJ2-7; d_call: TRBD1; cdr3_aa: CSAWTGYEQYF; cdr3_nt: TGCAGTGCGTGGACAGGCTACGAGCAGTACTTC
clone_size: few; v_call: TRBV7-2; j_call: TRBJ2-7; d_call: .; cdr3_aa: CASSFRAPDSYNEQYF; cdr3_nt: TGTGCCAGCAGCTTCAGGGCTCCGGACTCCTACAATGAGCAGTACTTC
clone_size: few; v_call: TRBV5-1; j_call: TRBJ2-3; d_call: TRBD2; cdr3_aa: CASSAGGPEDTQYF; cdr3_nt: TGCGCCAGCTCGGCGGGGGGGCCTGAAGATACGCAGTATTTT
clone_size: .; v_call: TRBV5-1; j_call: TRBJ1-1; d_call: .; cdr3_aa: CASSLLTGTEAFF; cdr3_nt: TGCGCCAGCAGCTTGCTAACTGGCACTGAAGCTTTCTTT
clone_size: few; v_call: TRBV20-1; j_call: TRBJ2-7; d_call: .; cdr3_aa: CSARVSLYEQYF; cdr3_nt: TGCAGTGCTAGAGTCTCGCTGTACGAGCAGTACTTC
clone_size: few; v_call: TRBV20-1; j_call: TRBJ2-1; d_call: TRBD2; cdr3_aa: CSARRTLAGTYNEQFF; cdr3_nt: TGCAGTGCTCGTAGAACCCTAGCGGGGACTTACAATGAGCAGTTCTTC